A selection of T cell receptor beta chains follows, all from one sample in a study of T cell repertoires in cytomegalovirus infection. What these receptors recognize is not known. Using its own MiXCR run on the reads, TCRdb lists one record per CDR3 protein. The data show 680,000 or so distinct CDR3 sequences, 30% to 35% seen once. The material sequenced was cultured PBMCs, taken from culture after CMV antigen stimulation. Every receptor here comes from a human donor in good health (CMV status not recorded). Some clones in this sample may be carry-over from other donors' samples. Each CDR3 is given with its conserved first and last residue. Each record gives: clone size, J gene, V gene, CDR3 length, D gene, CDR3 protein, CDR3 DNA. The D gene is left open where the match is weak. Clone sizes are given selectively: once, few, many, or a class where the clone is expanded.

>.|TRBJ2-7|TRBV7-9|14|.
CASSSGVFSYEQYF
TGTGCCAGCAGCTCAGGGGTCTTTTCCTACGAGCAGTACTTC
>.|TRBJ1-1|TRBV6-1|14|.
CASSEVRSASEAFF
TGTGCCAGCAGTGAAGTTCGCTCGGCGTCTGAAGCTTTCTTT
>.|TRBJ1-2|TRBV23-1|17|.
CASSQNNWWDGNYGYTF
TGCGCCAGCAGTCAGAATAATTGGTGGGACGGAAACTATGGCTACACCTTC
>many|TRBJ2-3|TRBV7-2|15|.
CASRLRGQITDTQYF
TGTGCCAGCAGGCTCCGGGGACAAATCACAGATACGCAGTATTTT
>few|TRBJ2-2|TRBV7-2|14|.
CASSLYGQTGELFF
TGTGCCAGCAGCTTATACGGGCAGACCGGGGAGCTGTTTTTT
>few|TRBJ2-5|TRBV7-2|13|.
CASRFTGKETQYF
TGTGCCAGCAGATTCACAGGGAAAGAGACCCAGTACTTC
>few|TRBJ2-7|TRBV6-1|14|.
CASSEDGTRYEQYF
TGTGCCAGCAGTGAAGACGGGACACGGTACGAGCAGTACTTC
>once|TRBJ2-7|TRBV6-1|17|.
CASEKLPGGTGISEQYF
TGTGCCAGCGAGAAATTACCGGGGGGGACAGGGATCTCCGAGCAGTACTTC
>few|TRBJ1-2|TRBV4-3|15|.
CASSLTRSANYGYTF
TGCGCCAGCAGCTTAACGAGAAGTGCTAACTATGGCTACACCTTC
>.|TRBJ2-1|TRBV5-1|15|.
CASSPRQVSYNEQFF
TGCGCCAGCAGCCCGCGACAGGTTTCCTACAATGAGCAGTTCTTC
>.|TRBJ1-5|TRBV12-3/TRBV12-4|17|.
CASSLSIREASNQPQHF
TGTGCCAGCAGTTTATCAATCCGGGAGGCTAGCAATCAGCCCCAGCATTTT
>many|TRBJ2-5|TRBV7-2|14|.
CASSLGDGGETQYF
TGTGCCAGCAGCTTAGGCGACGGTGGGGAGACCCAGTACTTC
>few|TRBJ2-3|TRBV4-2|13|TRBD2
CASSPGGIDTQYF
TGTGCCAGCAGCCCGGGAGGGATTGATACGCAGTATTTT
>few|TRBJ2-3|TRBV10-3|15|TRBD1
CAISGNRGGTDTQYF
TGTGCCATCAGTGGCAACAGGGGTGGCACAGATACGCAGTATTTT
>.|TRBJ1-5|TRBV6-4|13|.
CAKPIPIDQPQHF
TGTGCCAAACCAATCCCTATCGACCAGCCCCAGCATTTT
>.|TRBJ2-1|TRBV7-2|14|TRBD1
CASSSGQGAGEQFF
TGTGCCAGCAGCTCGGGACAGGGGGCAGGTGAGCAGTTCTTC
>.|TRBJ1-1|TRBV28|14|.
CASSGGGAVTEAFF
TGTGCCAGCAGTGGCGGAGGGGCGGTGACTGAAGCTTTCTTT
>.|TRBJ1-4|TRBV11-2|16|TRBD1
CASSQGQIATNEKLFF
TGTGCCAGCAGCCAGGGACAGATTGCAACTAATGAAAAACTGTTTTTT